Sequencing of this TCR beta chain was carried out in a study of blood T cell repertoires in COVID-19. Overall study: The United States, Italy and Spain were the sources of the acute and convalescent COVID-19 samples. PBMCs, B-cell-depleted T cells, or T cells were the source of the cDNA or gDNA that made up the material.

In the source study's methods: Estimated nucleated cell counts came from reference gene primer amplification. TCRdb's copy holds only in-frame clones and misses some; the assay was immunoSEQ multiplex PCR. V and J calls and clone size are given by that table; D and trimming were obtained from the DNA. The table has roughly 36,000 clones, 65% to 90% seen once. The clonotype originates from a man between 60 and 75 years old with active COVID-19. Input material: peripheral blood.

Written as DNA, the CDR3 is TGTGCCAGCAGCTTACTGGGCGGGGCAGATACGCAGTATTTT. Translation gives CASSLLGGADTQYF. The chain is built from TRBV7-3 and TRBJ2-3; TRBD2 might be the D (6 bases). Trimming stripped 2 bases from V and 4 bases from J, with 10 bases between. Germline values: CDR1 SGHTA, CDR2 FQGTGA. The CDR3 is 14 amino acids.